This is a list of T cell receptor beta chains from one sample in a study of CD8 T cells in Susac syndrome. TCRdb ran MiXCR on the immunoSEQ multiplex PCR reads and lists one entry per CDR3 protein. The table lists some 150,000 distinct CDR3 sequences, 90% to 96% of them singletons, with 0.065% to 0.1% in the top ten. The material sequenced was CD4+ T cells from PBMCs. The receptors shown here come from a human donor with Susac syndrome. Both conserved end residues are part of each CDR3. The order of the fields is J gene, clone size, D gene, V gene, CDR3 DNA, CDR3 protein. The D gene is left open where the match is weak. Clone size is shown for a subset of rows, as once, few, many or a class of expanded clone.

>TRBJ1-5|.|TRBD1|TRBV20-1
TGCAGTGCTAGACAAGGACAGGGTCGCAATCAGCCCCAGCATTTT
CSARQGQGRNQPQHF
>TRBJ2-7|.|.|TRBV6-5
TGTGCCAGCAGTTACGGGCCTGGCAACTACGAGCAGTACTTC
CASSYGPGNYEQYF
>TRBJ2-5|.|.|TRBV6-6
TGTGCCAGCAGCCCTCCCTCAGGGGTGGAGACCCAGTACTTC
CASSPPSGVETQYF
>TRBJ2-1|.|TRBD2|TRBV29-1
TGCAGCCCACGAGCGGGGGGCATAAACAATGAGCAGTTCTTC
CSPRAGGINNEQFF
>TRBJ1-2|.|.|TRBV29-1
TGCAGCGTGAGAGGGAGCAACGGCGGCAACTATGGCTACACCTTC
CSVRGSNGGNYGYTF
>TRBJ1-1|.|.|TRBV7-6
TGTGCCAGCCAAGGACCCGGGACTGAAGCTTTCTTT
CASQGPGTEAFF
>TRBJ2-4|.|.|TRBV7-9
TGTGCCAGCAGCTTAATCCAGGACCTAGCCAAAAACATTCAGTACTTC
CASSLIQDLAKNIQYF
>TRBJ1-1|.|.|TRBV28
TGTGCATCGATTGGGCCTCACACTGAAGCTTTCTTT
CASIGPHTEAFF
>TRBJ2-3|.|.|TRBV29-1
TGCAGCGTTGAACCCGGGGGGCGCACAGATACGCAGTATTTT
CSVEPGGRTDTQYF
>TRBJ1-2|once|.|TRBV6-5
TGTGCCAGCAGCCGAACAGAAAACTATGGCTACACCTTC
CASSRTENYGYTF
>TRBJ2-5|.|TRBD1|TRBV10-3
TGTGCCAGCAATAGACAGGGGGCTCAAGAGACCCAGTACTTC
CASNRQGAQETQYF
>TRBJ2-1|.|.|TRBV20-1
TGCAGTGCCCCCCGGGAATTAAATGAGCAGTTCTTC
CSAPRELNEQFF
>TRBJ2-7|.|TRBD1|TRBV20-1
TGCAGTGCTAGGAGACAGGGATTTAGCGAGCAGTACTTC
CSARRQGFSEQYF
>TRBJ1-2|.|.|TRBV27
TGTGCCAGCAGTTTCCTGCAAGCCCGATTTCAGGGCTACACCTTC
CASSFLQARFQGYTF
>TRBJ1-5|.|.|TRBV27
TGTGCCAGCACCTTGGGGTTAGGTAGGCAGCCCCAGCATTTT
CASTLGLGRQPQHF
>TRBJ2-1|.|.|TRBV5-1
TGCGCCAGCAGCTTGGGCAGGGGCGGTGAGCAGTTCTTC
CASSLGRGGEQFF
>TRBJ2-5|.|TRBD2|TRBV5-1
TGCGCCAGCAGCCCCGGGACTAGTCAAGAGACCCAGTACTTC
CASSPGTSQETQYF
>TRBJ1-4|.|TRBD1|TRBV20-1
TGCAGTGCTAGAGACCCCAGGGGGGGGAATGAAAAACTGTTTTTT
CSARDPRGGNEKLFF
>TRBJ2-6|.|.|TRBV20-1
TGCAGTGCTAGTACAGACTCTGGGGCCAACGTCCTGACTTTC
CSASTDSGANVLTF
>TRBJ2-5|.|TRBD2|TRBV10-2
TGCGCCAGCAGTGAGAGCGGGATAGAGACCCAGTACTTC
CASSESGIETQYF
>TRBJ2-3|.|TRBD2|TRBV20-1
TGCAGTGCTAGTTACCTAGCGGTGTTAGATACGCAGTATTTT
CSASYLAVLDTQYF
>TRBJ2-1|once|.|TRBV28
TGTGCCAGCCAAAGCCTCAATGAGCAGTTCTTC
CASQSLNEQFF
>TRBJ2-6|.|.|TRBV6-2/TRBV6-3
TGTGCCAGCAGTAAGCAGGGTTCTGGGGCCAACGTCCTGACTTTC
CASSKQGSGANVLTF
>TRBJ1-5|.|.|TRBV4-1
TGCGCCAGCAGCCTAGTTTGGAATCAGCCCCAGCATTTT
CASSLVWNQPQHF
>TRBJ1-5|once|TRBD1|TRBV6-2/TRBV6-3
TGTGCCAGCAGCTGGGGACAGAATCAGCCCCAGCATTTT
CASSWGQNQPQHF
>TRBJ2-3|.|TRBD2|TRBV3-1
TGTGCCAGCACAGACTGGCGGGAGAGCACAGATACGCAGTATTTT
CASTDWRESTDTQYF
>TRBJ2-1|once|TRBD2|TRBV4-2
TGTGCCAGCAGCCCGACGTTGGGGGGGTCCTACAATGAGCAGTTCTTC
CASSPTLGGSYNEQFF